This T cell receptor beta chain was recovered during a study of shared clonotypes between healthy human individuals. About the study: Sampling drew on donors who were a couple of women and a few men aged 18 to 49. Study outcomes and limitations: Though the depth was large, rarefaction showed that sorted-subset sequencing was incomplete. Relative to memory subsets, naive subsets generally showed larger estimated richness.

CD8 cells classed as naive were CD45RO-negative and positively selected for CCR7, excluding terminally differentiated effector memory CD45RA+ cells. Sequencing was performed with immunoSEQ multiplex PCR; in TCRdb, only in-frame clones are kept and a portion is missing. The sample yields 1.5 million to 2.5 million clones, about 94% seen once. A single count supports this clone. The antigen remains undetermined. This TCR was recovered from a young man in good health. The specimen was naive CD8+ T cells sorted from blood.

The CDR3 here is CASSQKDSSYEQYF. CDR3 coding DNA: TGTGCCAGCAGCCAAAAGGACTCCTCCTACGAGCAGTACTTC. The chain has TRBV4-2 and TRBJ2-7, with D possibly being TRBD2 (5 bases). In germline, CDR1 is LGHNA, CDR2 YNFKEQ. Trimming pared 2 bases from V and 0 bases from J, leaving 8 bases between. CDR3 length equals 14 residues.